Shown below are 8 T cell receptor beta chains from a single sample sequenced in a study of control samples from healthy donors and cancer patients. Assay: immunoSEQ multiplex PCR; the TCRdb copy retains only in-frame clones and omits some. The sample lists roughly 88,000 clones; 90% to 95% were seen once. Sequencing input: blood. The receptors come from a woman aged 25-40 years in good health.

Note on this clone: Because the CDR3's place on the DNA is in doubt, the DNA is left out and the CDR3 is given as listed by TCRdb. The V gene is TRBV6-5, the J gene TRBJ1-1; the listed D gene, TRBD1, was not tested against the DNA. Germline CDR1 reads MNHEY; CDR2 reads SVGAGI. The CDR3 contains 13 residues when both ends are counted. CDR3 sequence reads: CASSWGQGSNTFF.

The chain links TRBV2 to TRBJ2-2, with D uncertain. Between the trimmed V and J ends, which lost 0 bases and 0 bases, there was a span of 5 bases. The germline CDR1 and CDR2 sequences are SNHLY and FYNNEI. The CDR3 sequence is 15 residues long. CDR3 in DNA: TGTGCCAGCAGTGAAGCGGGGACGAACACCGGGGAGCTGTTTTTT. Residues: CASSEAGTNTGELFF.

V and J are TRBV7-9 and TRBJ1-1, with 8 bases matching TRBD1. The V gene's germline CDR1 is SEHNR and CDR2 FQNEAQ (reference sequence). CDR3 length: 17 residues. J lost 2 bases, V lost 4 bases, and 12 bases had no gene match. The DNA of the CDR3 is TGTGCCAGCAGCTACAGCTTAAACAGGGGGAGTAACACTGAAGCTTTCTTT. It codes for CASSYSLNRGSNTEAFF.

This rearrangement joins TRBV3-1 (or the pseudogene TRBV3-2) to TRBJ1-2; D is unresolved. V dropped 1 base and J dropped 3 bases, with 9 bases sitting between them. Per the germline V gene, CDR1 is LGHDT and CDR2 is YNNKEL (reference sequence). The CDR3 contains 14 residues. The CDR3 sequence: CASSQVVRDYGYTF. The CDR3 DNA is TGTGCCAGCAGCCAAGTTGTTAGGGACTATGGCTACACCTTC.

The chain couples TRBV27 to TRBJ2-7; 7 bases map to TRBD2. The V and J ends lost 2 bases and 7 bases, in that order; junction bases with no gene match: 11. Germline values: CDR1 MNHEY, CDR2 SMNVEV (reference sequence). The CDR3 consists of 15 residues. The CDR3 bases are TGTGCCAGCAGTTTAAAGGCAGGGTGGGGAGGGGAGCAGTACTTC. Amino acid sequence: CASSLKAGWGGEQYF.

The CDR3 bases are TGTGCCAGCAGTGAGGAGCAGGGGGATGGCTACACCTTC. This gives the protein CASSEEQGDGYTF. The chain couples TRBV6-1 to TRBJ1-2; 7 bases fit TRBD1. Per the germline V gene, CDR1 is MNHNS and CDR2 is SASEGT. This CDR3 contains 13 residues. Trimming removed 3 bases from V and 6 bases from J; junction bases left unmatched: 4.

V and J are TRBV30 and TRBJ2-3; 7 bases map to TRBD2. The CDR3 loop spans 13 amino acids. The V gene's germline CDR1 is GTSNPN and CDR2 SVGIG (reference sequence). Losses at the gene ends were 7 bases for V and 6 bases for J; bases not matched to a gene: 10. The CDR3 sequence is CAYLAEPGDTQYF. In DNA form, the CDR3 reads TGTGCCTATCTAGCGGAGCCAGGGGATACGCAGTATTTT.

CDR3 amino acids: CASSWTGSKNTIYF. The CDR3 nucleotides are TGTGCCAGCAGTTGGACAGGGAGCAAAAACACCATATATTTT. The J gene is TRBJ1-3, the V gene TRBV9; TRBD1 aligns across 8 bases. The CDR3 runs to 14 residues. In germline, CDR1 is SGDLS, CDR2 YYNGEE. Trimming cost V 5 bases and J 6 bases; bases outside gene matches: 7. The whole variable domain, filled in from reference TRBV9 and TRBJ1-3, reads DSGVTQTPKHLITATGQRVTLRCSPRSGDLSVYWYQQSLDQGLQFLIQYYNGEERAKGNILERFSAQQFPDLHSELNLSSLELGDSALYFCASSWTGSKNTIYFGEGSWLTVV.